This T cell receptor beta chain was retrieved from a study of T cells in Graves' hyperthyroidism and ophthalmopathy. Trimming removed 0 bases from V and 10 bases from J, with 13 bases in between. Germline CDR1 ENHRY, CDR2 SYGVKD. This CDR3 is built from 15 residues. Amplification of TCR beta CDR3 regions was performed using RNA transcripts as template. RT-PCR in the first round (using the HTBI primer set) targeted the TCR CDR3. TCRdb reprocessed the multiplex PCR reads via MiXCR and lists one record per CDR3 protein. The sample comprises roughly 740,000 distinct CDR3 sequences, around 17% of which are singletons, and approximately 8% rests with the top ten.

Input material: blood. The V call is TRBV10-3, the J call TRBJ1-6; TRBD1 might be the D (5 bases). The receptor was derived from a man between 18 and 35 years old with Graves' hyperthyroidism. Here the CDR3 DNA reads TGTGCCATCAGTGAGTCGGGACCCATAAACTCACCCCTCCACTTT. It specifies CAISESGPINSPLHF.